The next 3 T cell receptor beta chains were all read from a single sample in a study of blood T cell repertoires in COVID-19. TCRdb's copy holds only in-frame clones and misses some; the assay was immunoSEQ multiplex PCR. This repertoire shows roughly 100,000 clones, roughly 79% found once; its top ten account for approximately 9%. The material sequenced was peripheral blood. The receptors were sampled from a woman in her sixties or seventies with acute or convalescent COVID-19.

The chain uses TRBV4-2 and TRBJ2-1, with 7 positions matching TRBD1. The CDR3 totals 16 residues. V shed 1 base, J shed 5 bases, and the junction held 8 bases outside the gene matches. The germline gives CDR1 LGHNA, CDR2 YNFKEQ. CDR3 protein: CASSQGQGSIHNEQFF. The CDR3 coding sequence is TGTGCCAGCAGCCAAGGACAGGGTTCTATCCACAATGAGCAGTTCTTC.

This chain joins TRBV2 and TRBJ1-1, with D maybe TRBD1 (6 bases). Germline V gene sequence: CDR1 SNHLY, CDR2 FYNNEI. The CDR3 sequence is 14 residues long. V lost 6 bases, J lost 2 bases, and 13 bases lay in between. Here the CDR3 reads CASRDLQGNTEAFF. The CDR3 DNA follows: TGTGCCAGCAGGGACCTACAGGGTAACACTGAAGCTTTCTTT.

V and J are TRBV10-2 and TRBJ2-1; 10 bases match TRBD2. V lost 5 bases to trimming and J lost 3 bases; unmatched junction nucleotides: 4. The CDR3 runs to 15 residues. Germline assignment: CDR1 WSHSY and CDR2 SAAADI. Here the CDR3 reads CASSLAGGDYNEQFF. The CDR3 region has the DNA TGCGCCAGCAGTTTAGCGGGGGGAGACTACAATGAGCAGTTCTTC.